The 11 T cell receptor beta chains listed next were all sequenced from one sample in a study of memory B cells and T cells in multiple sclerosis. Repertoires were generated with immunoSEQ multiplex PCR, while TCRdb's copy carries only in-frame clones and drops some. The sample comprises about 15,000 clones, roughly three quarters of which are singletons, and around 2.3% rests with the top ten. The source material was memory (CD45RO+) CD4+ T cells from blood. Source of these receptors: a human donor with multiple sclerosis.

The chain joins TRBV30 to TRBJ1-5, with D unclear. The CDR3 runs 13 residues. Trimming pared 1 base from V and 3 bases from J, leaving 7 bases between. CDR1 and CDR2 (germline): GTSNPN, SVGIG (reference sequence). CDR3 DNA: TGTGCCTGGAGTGGTCAGGACAATCAGCCCCAGCATTTT. Residues: CAWSGQDNQPQHF.

This chain links TRBV9 with TRBJ1-1; the D gene is possibly TRBD1 (6 bases). Trimming pared 0 bases from V and 1 base from J, leaving 16 bases between. The CDR3 totals 17 residues. Germline V gives CDR1 SGDLS, CDR2 YYNGEE. The CDR3 spells CASSVGLGGQSNTEAFF. The CDR3 nucleotides read TGTGCCAGCAGCGTAGGACTGGGTGGACAGTCGAACACTGAAGCTTTCTTT.

The V call is TRBV6-1, the J call TRBJ2-7; possibly TRBD1 for D (5 bases). The germline V and J ends were trimmed by 2 bases and 3 bases, with 14 bases remaining between them. CDR3 size: 15 residues. Germline CDR1 MNHNS, CDR2 SASEGT. The CDR3 DNA sequence: TGTGCCAGCAGTGAATGGGGCTCCCTCGGCTACGAGCAGTACTTC. Translating gives CASSEWGSLGYEQYF.

A word on this clone: Other DNA sequences of this sample code for an identical CDR3. This chain connects TRBV10-3 to TRBJ2-1; 10 nucleotides line up with TRBD2. Germline V gives CDR1 ENHRY, CDR2 SYGVKD. Trimming removed 10 bases from V and 8 bases from J; junction bases left unmatched: 11. The CDR3 consists of 14 residues. CDR3 region: CATRAGGLGHEQFF. CDR3 nucleotide sequence: TGTGCCACCAGAGCGGGAGGGCTTGGCCATGAGCAGTTCTTC.

This chain links TRBV14 with TRBJ2-3; a weak D match, TRBD1 (6 bases). Trimming cost V 4 bases and J 1 base, with 12 bases left between them. The CDR3 has 15 residues. Germline V gene sequence: CDR1 SGHDN, CDR2 FVKESK. CDR3 residues: CASSPTGGGTDTQYF. Written as DNA, the CDR3 is TGTGCCAGCAGCCCGACTGGGGGCGGCACAGATACGCAGTATTTT.

Remarks on this clone: Other DNA sequences of this sample code for an identical CDR3. This sequence joins TRBV6-5 and TRBJ1-5, with 7 bases fitting TRBD1. The germline CDR1 and CDR2 sequences are MNHEY and SVGAGI. The CDR3 sequence is 15 residues long. The V and J ends lost 0 bases and 4 bases, in that order; junction bases with no gene match: 3. The CDR3 DNA sequence: TGTGCCAGCAGTTACTCTACAGGGGAAAATCAGCCCCAGCATTTT. Protein: CASSYSTGENQPQHF.

The chain employs TRBV5-1 and TRBJ1-2; TRBD1 matches at 11 bases. Trimming removed 4 bases from V and 2 bases from J; junction bases left unmatched: 7. Germline CDR1 SGHRS, CDR2 YFSETQ. This CDR3 has 16 residues. The CDR3: CASSHRTGGSNYGYTF. The CDR3 bases are TGCGCCAGCAGCCACCGGACAGGGGGCAGCAACTATGGCTACACCTTC.

The genes are TRBV30 and TRBJ1-4; 12 bases line up with TRBD1. J was trimmed by 3 bases and V by 2 bases; bases with no gene match: 7. Germline CDR1 reads GTSNPN; CDR2 reads SVGIG (reference sequence). The CDR3 totals 17 residues. The CDR3 protein is CAWSLGTGGFSNEKLFF. The CDR3 DNA is TGTGCCTGGAGTCTGGGGACAGGGGGCTTCTCTAATGAAAAACTGTTTTTT.

V and J are TRBV5-1 and TRBJ1-2, with D maybe TRBD1 (6 bases). The CDR3 spans 16 residues. The germline gives CDR1 SGHRS, CDR2 YFSETQ. Trimming took 0 bases from V and 4 from J, leaving 16 bases between them. The CDR3 sequence is CASSLGRGSRTYGYTF. In DNA, the CDR3 is TGCGCCAGCAGCTTGGGAAGGGGGTCCAGGACCTATGGCTACACCTTC.

This chain connects TRBV28 to TRBJ1-2, with D possibly TRBD1 on 5 matching bases. Trimming took off 8 bases at V and 5 bases at J, with 27 bases between the two ends. Germline V gene lookup returns CDR1 MDHEN and CDR2 SYDVKM. The CDR3 totals 17 residues. The CDR3 nucleotides are TGTGCCAGCGTAAACTTTGCCGGGACTCGGGGTGGTTATGGCTACACCTTC. As protein: CASVNFAGTRGGYGYTF.

This clone was seen more than once but under ten times. The genes are TRBV6-6 and TRBJ2-7, with 7 bases that match TRBD2. Germline V gene lookup returns CDR1 MNHNY and CDR2 SVGAGI (reference sequence). V shed 11 bases, J shed 4 bases, and the junction held 8 bases outside the gene matches. This CDR3 region has 12 residues. CDR3 loop: CASAAGRYEQYF. CDR3 bases: TGTGCCTCGGCAGCGGGGCGATACGAGCAGTACTTC.